These 24 T cell receptor beta chains were all obtained from the same sample, sequenced in a study of identical twins (dated by TCRdb to the mid-2010s). Library preparation was by 5' RACE. The sequencer listed for this sample is Illumina HiSeq 2000. TCRdb reworked the public reads: Q25 trimming with fastp, MiXCR clone assembly, productive beta chains retained. Entries that share a CDR3 protein sequence are merged under the most common genes and DNA. The sample table contains just over 450,000 distinct CDR3 sequences; only one count was recorded for around 14% of them. The top ten hold approximately 0.52% of the sample. The same specimen was also included in a second study, on yellow fever vaccine responses in identical twins.

The specimen sequenced was CD4+ T cells sorted from blood. These receptors all come from a woman aged 18-29 years in good health.

V usage is TRBV6-5 and J usage is TRBJ2-1; the D is unclear. V was cut by 6 bases and J by 3 bases, with 3 bases left in between. The germline gives CDR1 MNHEY, CDR2 SVGAGI. The CDR3 runs to 11 residues. CDR3 residues: CASRFYNEQFF. In nucleotides, the CDR3 is TGTGCCAGCAGGTTCTACAATGAGCAGTTCTTC.

The chain employs TRBV7-2 and TRBJ2-7, with a possible D match to TRBD2 (6 bases). The CDR3 covers 15 residues. Per the germline V gene, CDR1 is SGHTA and CDR2 is FQGNSA. The V and J ends lost 5 bases and 0 bases respectively, with 14 bases between them. The CDR3 spells CASSGRRGRSYEQYF. For the CDR3, the DNA is TGTGCCAGCAGCGGCCGGCGGGGACGCTCCTACGAGCAGTACTTC.

This sequence joins TRBV20-1 and TRBJ2-2, with D unresolved. CDR3 length: 13 residues. V lost 1 base, J lost 6 bases, and 9 bases lay in between. Per germline, CDR1 DFQATT and CDR2 SNEGSKA (reference sequence). CDR3 loop: CSARAISPGELFF. Written as DNA, the CDR3 is TGCAGTGCTAGAGCTATATCCCCCGGGGAGCTGTTTTTT.

This clonotype has a handful of counts. The chain combines TRBV7-2 with TRBJ1-2, with no clear D. From germline, CDR1 is SGHTA and CDR2 FQGNSA. The CDR3 extends over 14 amino acids. The V gene lost 6 bases and the J gene lost 7 bases, with 18 bases spanning the gap. The CDR3 protein is CASSLYRSSGGYTF. DNA for the CDR3: TGTGCCAGCAGTCTTTATCGGTCCTCGGGTGGCTACACCTTC.

The rearrangement links TRBV5-4 to TRBJ2-1; 7 positions match TRBD2. The CDR3 runs to 15 residues. The germline CDR1 and CDR2 sequences are SGHNT and YYREEE (reference sequence). The V gene end was trimmed by 4 bases and the J gene end by 2 bases; junction bases not matched to a gene: 6. The CDR3 region has the DNA TGTGCCAGCAGCCTGGGAGGGCCCCCCTACAATGAGCAGTTCTTC. It translates to CASSLGGPPYNEQFF.

This clonotype was observed a few times. The rearrangement joins TRBV5-1 to TRBJ1-6; D is undetermined. V was pared by 0 bases and J by 7 bases, with 8 bases between. The germline V gene has CDR1 SGHRS and CDR2 YFSETQ. This CDR3 spans 14 amino acids. The DNA for the CDR3 is TGCGCCAGCAGCTTGGACAGCCCCAATTCACCCCTCCACTTT. This gives the protein CASSLDSPNSPLHF.

This clonotype was detected a few times. This sequence joins TRBV20-1 and TRBJ2-7, with 7 nucleotides matching TRBD2. The CDR3 has 12 residues. The germline CDR1 and CDR2 sequences are DFQATT and SNEGSKA (reference sequence). Losses at the gene ends were 3 bases for V and 7 bases for J; bases not matched to a gene: 6. The CDR3 DNA reads as TGCAGTGCTAGGCGGGGGTCTGGTGAGCAGTACTTC. Its translation is CSARRGSGEQYF.

This clonotype has more than one count but fewer than ten. The rearrangement uses TRBV28 and TRBJ2-7; TRBD2 aligns across 8 bases. The CDR3 consists of 15 residues. Losses at the gene ends were 2 bases for V and 2 bases for J; bases not matched to a gene: 5. Germline CDR1 and CDR2: MDHEN and SYDVKM. The DNA for the CDR3 is TGTGCCAGCAGTTTAAGTACTAGCGGAGCCTACGAGCAGTACTTC. Residues: CASSLSTSGAYEQYF.

Only a few counts were recorded for this clonotype. J is TRBJ2-2 and V is TRBV27; 8 nucleotides align to TRBD2. The length of the CDR3 is 14 residues. The germline V gene has CDR1 MNHEY and CDR2 SMNVEV (reference sequence). J gave up 6 bases and V 7 bases, and 7 bases lay outside the gene matches. The CDR3: CASNLRGAAGELFF. CDR3 sequence (DNA): TGTGCCAGCAACCTGCGGGGGGCCGCCGGGGAGCTGTTTTTT.

This clonotype was detected a few times. This chain uses TRBV20-1 with TRBJ2-5, with D unclear. The V end lost 0 bases, the J end lost 0 bases, and 11 bases lay between the germline ends. CDR1 is DFQATT, CDR2 SNEGSKA, per germline (reference sequence). The CDR3 totals 15 residues. The CDR3 region is CSAREGSHYQETQYF. The CDR3 DNA reads TGCAGTGCTAGAGAGGGTAGTCATTACCAAGAGACCCAGTACTTC.

The genes are TRBV5-1 and TRBJ2-7; 11 nucleotides line up with TRBD2. Germline-derived CDR1 and CDR2 are SGHRS and YFSETQ. The J segment lost 2 bases and the V segment lost 7 bases, leaving 5 bases of the junction unmatched. The CDR3 extends over 14 amino acids. In nucleotides, the CDR3 is TGCGCCAGCCAAACGACTAGCGGGGCCTACGAGCAGTACTTC. Protein product: CASQTTSGAYEQYF.

CDR3 protein: CASSLTGTTFYEQYF. CDR3 DNA sequence: TGTGCCAGCAGCCTTACCGGGACTACCTTCTACGAGCAGTACTTC. The genes are TRBV2 and TRBJ2-7; 7 bases agree with TRBD2. With 6 bases clipped from V and 3 bases from J, the junction kept 11 bases outside the gene matches. Germline CDR1 SNHLY, CDR2 FYNNEI. This CDR3 spans 15 amino acids.

In this sample, this clonotype turned up a few times. The V and J genes are TRBV6-2 or TRBV6-3 and TRBJ2-3; TRBD2 aligns across 12 bases. CDR1 MNHEY and CDR2 SVGEGT come from the germline V gene. The CDR3 has 20 residues. The junction had 15 bases not matched to a gene; V was cut back by 1 base and J by 4 bases. CDR3 region: CASSYWNPGLAGPGADTQYF. CDR3 sequence (DNA): TGTGCCAGCAGTTACTGGAACCCGGGACTAGCGGGTCCTGGTGCAGATACGCAGTATTTT.

In its sample, this clonotype was seen a few times. This rearrangement joins TRBV5-6 to TRBJ2-1, with D hard to call. This CDR3 has 13 amino acids. The germline V and J ends were trimmed by 2 bases and 8 bases, with 11 bases remaining between them. From germline, CDR1 is SGHDT and CDR2 YYEEEE. CDR3 sequence (DNA): TGTGCCAGCAGCTTTAGTCCTACGGATGAGCAGTTCTTC. This encodes CASSFSPTDEQFF.

In its sample, this clonotype was seen a few times. This chain links TRBV4-1 with TRBJ2-5; D is unresolved. Germline V gene sequence: CDR1 MGHRA, CDR2 YSYEKL. The CDR3 is 16 amino acids. Trimming cost V 0 bases and J 4 bases, with 15 bases left between them. The CDR3 bases are TGCGCCAGCAGCCAAGACGGACCGCCCCACGGAGAGACCCAGTACTTC. Its translation is CASSQDGPPHGETQYF.

V and J are TRBV20-1 and TRBJ2-3; D unclear. Trimming shortened V by 3 bases and J by 1 base, and 11 bases separated the two germline ends. Germline V CDR1 and CDR2: DFQATT, SNEGSKA (reference sequence). This CDR3 has 14 residues. The CDR3 DNA reads as TGCAGTGCTAGCGACACCTTTCGCACAGATACGCAGTATTTT. This encodes CSASDTFRTDTQYF.

This clonotype occurred a few times. This chain links TRBV3-1 with TRBJ1-2; the D is unclear. The CDR3 has 15 residues. The ends were cut back, 1 base at V and 8 bases at J, with 17 bases in the middle. The germline V gene encodes CDR1 LGHDT and CDR2 YNNKEL (reference sequence). CDR3 nucleotide sequence: TGTGCCAGCAGCCAAGTTCTCGGTACAGCACAAGGCTACACCTTC. Translated: CASSQVLGTAQGYTF.

The chain recombines TRBV21-1 with TRBJ2-6. TRBV21-1 is flagged as a pseudogene. The CDR3 is made up of 13 amino acids. The CDR3 spells CASSPVRANVLTF. DNA of the CDR3: TGTGCCAGCAGCCCCGTACGGGCCAACGTCCTGACTTTC.

CDR3 protein: CASSQAPSGGIYEQYF. DNA for the CDR3: TGTGCCAGCTCACAGGCCCCAAGCGGGGGGATTTACGAGCAGTACTTC. This chain links TRBV18 with TRBJ2-7; 9 bases are a match to TRBD2. Germline trimming cut 4 bases from V and 4 bases from J; bases unmatched to any gene: 11. This CDR3 comprises 16 residues. Germline values: CDR1 KGHSH, CDR2 LQKENI.

This clonotype was seen more than once but under ten times. The chain uses TRBV3-1 and TRBJ2-7; maybe TRBD2 (6 bases). From germline, CDR1 is LGHDT and CDR2 YNNKEL (reference sequence). V was shortened by 0 bases and J by 7 bases, with 16 bases between the two germline ends. The CDR3 is 15 amino acids. CDR3 residues: CASSQDPGLLYEQYF. CDR3 bases: TGTGCCAGCAGCCAAGATCCGGGACTCCTCTATGAGCAGTACTTC.

The gene calls are TRBV20-1 and TRBJ2-1; 11 nucleotides agree with TRBD2. V dropped 1 base and J dropped 4; count of bases not matched to a gene: 3. There are 15 residues in the CDR3. Per the germline V gene, CDR1 is DFQATT and CDR2 is SNEGSKA (reference sequence). The DNA for the CDR3 is TGCAGTGCTAGAGTTCTAGCGGGGGGTTACAATGAGCAGTTCTTC. Its translation is CSARVLAGGYNEQFF.

This clonotype was detected only a few times. The chain combines TRBV5-6 with TRBJ2-6, with D tentatively TRBD2 (6 bases). The CDR3 contains 16 residues. The V and J ends lost 4 bases and 0 bases respectively, with 11 bases between them. Per germline, CDR1 SGHDT and CDR2 YYEEEE. The CDR3 DNA is TGTGCCAGCAGCCCGGGACTGATCTCTGGGGCCAACGTCCTGACTTTC. Translating it yields CASSPGLISGANVLTF.

This clonotype was seen a handful of times. This rearrangement joins TRBV5-1 to TRBJ1-4; D not certain. The germline V gene has CDR1 SGHRS and CDR2 YFSETQ. Trimming cost V 5 bases and J 4 bases, with 12 bases left between them. The CDR3 has 14 amino acids. The CDR3 DNA sequence: TGCGCCAGCAGTAGGGAAGACCTTAATGAAAAACTGTTTTTT. As protein: CASSREDLNEKLFF.

As for this clonotype: It may be a read error: a sequence one base away is much more abundant. The chain carries TRBV29-1 and TRBJ2-7; D may match TRBD1 or TRBD2 (5 bases each). The CDR3 sequence is 12 residues long. Germline CDR1 and CDR2: SQVTM and ANQGSEA. V was shortened by 8 bases and J by 0 bases, with 11 bases between the two germline ends. The CDR3 protein is CSTMGVSYEQYF. The DNA of the CDR3 is TGCAGCACCATGGGGGTCTCCTACGAGCAGTACTTC.